These 30 T cell receptor beta chains came from one sample sequenced in a study of patients and donors after allogeneic stem cell transplantation. TCRdb re-called the RT-PCR reads through MiXCR, storing one row per CDR3 protein. Found here are about 70,000 distinct CDR3 sequences, roughly 29% of them singletons; the top ten hold approximately 26%. Material: blood, either unsorted or a sorted T cell fraction (not recorded which). The receptors were gathered from a human donor who was either an allogeneic HSCT recipient or a stem cell or donor lymphocyte infusion donor (not recorded which). It is not recorded whose cells these are; they may come from a transplant donor.

This clonotype was seen a few times. This chain uses TRBV20-1 with TRBJ1-2; D unclear. There are 12 residues in the CDR3. The V end was cut by 1 base, the J end by 2 bases, with 5 bases between. The germline CDR1 and CDR2 sequences are DFQATT and SNEGSKA (reference sequence). The CDR3 spells CSARVQNYGYTF. CDR3 coding DNA: TGCAGTGCTAGAGTGCAGAACTATGGCTACACCTTC.

This clonotype turned up a few times. The rearrangement links TRBV5-1 to TRBJ2-7; a weak D match, TRBD1 (6 bases). The CDR3 extends over 17 amino acids. Germline assignment: CDR1 SGHRS and CDR2 YFSETQ. V dropped 1 base and J dropped 6 bases, with 23 bases sitting between them. The CDR3 reads CASSLNPPGTPHPEQYF. The CDR3 DNA reads as TGCGCCAGCAGCTTGAATCCCCCCGGGACACCTCATCCCGAGCAGTACTTC.

This clonotype has only a few counts. The chain carries TRBV7-9 and TRBJ1-5; 9 bases agree with TRBD1. This CDR3 region has 16 residues. Germline CDR1 is SEHNR and CDR2 is FQNEAQ (reference sequence). V was clipped by 5 bases and J by 4 bases; unmatched bases: 9. CDR3 loop: CASSHLPGQGNQPQHF. CDR3 bases: TGTGCCAGCAGCCACCTCCCCGGACAGGGGAATCAGCCCCAGCATTTT.

V and J are TRBV6-2 or TRBV6-3 and TRBJ2-2, with D maybe TRBD2 (7 bases). The CDR3 runs 16 residues. Germline CDR1 and CDR2: MNHEY and SVGEGT. With 7 bases removed from V and 6 bases from J, the gap between germline ends came to 21 bases. CDR3 sequence: CASTYGGGSIAGELFF. For the CDR3, the DNA is TGTGCCAGCACCTACGGGGGCGGGAGTATCGCCGGGGAGCTGTTTTTT.

The chain joins TRBV3-1 to TRBJ1-1; the D is unclear. The CDR3 sequence is 15 residues long. V gave up 5 bases and J gave up 4 bases, with 17 bases separating them. Germline CDR1 LGHDT, CDR2 YNNKEL (reference sequence). CDR3 region: CASSEGTVFITEAFF. CDR3 DNA sequence: TGTGCCAGCAGCGAAGGTACGGTGTTTATCACTGAAGCTTTCTTT.

In this sample, this clonotype turned up a few times. J is TRBJ1-3 and V is TRBV20-1, with D hard to call. In germline, CDR1 is DFQATT, CDR2 SNEGSKA (reference sequence). The V end was cut by 1 base, the J end by 7 bases, with 11 bases between. CDR3 length equals 13 residues. The CDR3 sequence: CSARVTVENTIYF. The CDR3 DNA reads as TGCAGTGCTAGAGTGACCGTAGAGAACACCATATATTTT.

The chain combines TRBV7-9 with TRBJ1-5; D gene uncertain. V was cut by 3 bases and J by 5 bases, with 17 bases left in between. The CDR3 contains 16 residues. CDR1 and CDR2 from the germline V gene are SEHNR and FQNEAQ (reference sequence). CDR3 loop: CASSLGMGLPDQPQHF. The CDR3 region has the DNA TGTGCCAGCAGCTTGGGTATGGGCCTTCCTGATCAGCCCCAGCATTTT.

In its sample, this clonotype was seen a few times. The chain employs TRBV3-1 and TRBJ1-5; D unresolved. V lost 1 base and J lost 5, with 3 bases in between. The germline V gene encodes CDR1 LGHDT and CDR2 YNNKEL (reference sequence). The CDR3 runs 12 residues. The CDR3 spells CASSQVDQPQHF. DNA for the CDR3: TGTGCCAGCAGCCAAGTCGATCAGCCCCAGCATTTT.

The chain employs TRBV7-2 and TRBJ1-2; D is ambiguous. CDR1 is SGHTA, CDR2 FQGNSA, per germline. The CDR3 consists of 15 residues. Between the trimmed V and J ends, which lost 2 bases and 2 bases, there was a span of 12 bases. DNA of the CDR3: TGTGCCAGCAGCTTATTATCGTCTTCAAACTATGGCTACACCTTC. This translates into CASSLLSSSNYGYTF.

This clonotype was observed a few times. The chain has TRBV6-5 and TRBJ1-2; 8 nucleotides agree with TRBD1. This CDR3 comprises 12 residues. V trimming: 4 bases; J trimming: 7 bases; junction bases outside the gene matches: 2. The germline V gene has CDR1 MNHEY and CDR2 SVGAGI. The CDR3 protein is CASSSTGAGYTF. CDR3 coding DNA: TGTGCCAGCAGTTCGACAGGGGCTGGCTACACCTTC.

This clonotype was seen a handful of times. This chain uses TRBV24-1 with TRBJ2-3; no reliable D call. The V and J ends lost 7 bases and 0 bases respectively, with 4 bases between them. The CDR3 is 12 residues long. Germline V gives CDR1 KGHDR, CDR2 SFDVKD. The CDR3 sequence is CATRGSTDTQYF. The CDR3, as DNA: TGTGCCACCAGGGGGAGCACAGATACGCAGTATTTT.

This clonotype was observed at least ten times. The chain carries TRBV11-2 and TRBJ1-4, with D unclear. Germline V CDR1 and CDR2: SGHAT, FQNNGV. The CDR3 sequence is 15 residues long. V was trimmed by 3 bases and J by 4 bases, leaving 12 bases between them. Here the CDR3 reads CASSLVSYFNEKLFF. The CDR3 DNA reads as TGTGCCAGCAGCTTGGTCTCCTATTTTAATGAAAAACTGTTTTTT.

The chain employs TRBV12-3 or TRBV12-4 and TRBJ1-1; D gene uncertain. The CDR3 is 15 amino acids. V lost 2 bases and J 1 base, leaving 11 bases between the germline ends. CDR3 sequence reads: CASSLSPRPNTEAFF. In nucleotides, the CDR3 is TGTGCCAGCAGTTTATCACCTAGACCGAACACTGAAGCTTTCTTT.

This clonotype was picked up a small number of times. This sequence joins TRBV20-1 and TRBJ1-4, with D hard to call. This CDR3 has 13 amino acids. Germline-derived CDR1 and CDR2 are DFQATT and SNEGSKA (reference sequence). V was cut by 2 bases and J by 4 bases, with 8 bases left in between. This CDR3 is CSARSLINEKLFF. The CDR3 nucleotides read TGCAGTGCTAGATCGCTAATTAATGAAAAACTGTTTTTT.

A few counts support this clonotype. V usage is TRBV12-3 or TRBV12-4 and J usage is TRBJ2-5, with a possible D match to TRBD2 (5 bases). The V end lost 7 bases, the J end lost 1 base, and 13 bases lay between the germline ends. CDR3 length: 14 residues. This CDR3 reads CASTAGDFQETQYF. CDR3 bases: TGTGCCAGCACCGCCGGGGATTTCCAAGAGACCCAGTACTTC.

In this sample, this clonotype turned up a few times. The chain uses TRBV4-3 and TRBJ1-2, with unresolved D. The germline V gene encodes CDR1 LGHNA and CDR2 YSLEER. CDR3 length equals 16 residues. Between the trimmed V and J ends, which lost 1 base and 2 bases, there was a span of 14 bases. CDR3 sequence reads: CASSQGLAPSNYGYTF. CDR3 DNA sequence: TGCGCCAGCAGCCAAGGGTTGGCCCCTTCCAACTATGGCTACACCTTC.

The genes are TRBV4-2 and TRBJ2-5; 9 bases align to TRBD1. V gave up 4 bases and J gave up 3 bases; unmatched junction bases: 3. CDR1 LGHNA and CDR2 YNFKEQ come from the germline V gene. The CDR3 covers 14 residues. This chain's CDR3 is CASSPRTGEETQYF. CDR3 DNA sequence: TGTGCCAGCAGCCCTCGGACAGGGGAAGAGACCCAGTACTTC.

This clonotype was seen a handful of times. The chain carries TRBV19 and TRBJ1-4; D is ambiguous. Trimming removed 3 bases from V and 8 bases from J, with 16 bases in between. The CDR3 is made up of 15 amino acids. Germline-derived CDR1 and CDR2 are LNHDA and SQIVND (reference sequence). CDR3 in DNA: TGTGCCAGTAGTATTAGCGCGGCGCGTAGAGAAAAACTGTTTTTT. Its protein product is CASSISAARREKLFF.

This clonotype was observed at least ten times. The chain links TRBV12-3 or TRBV12-4 to TRBJ1-1; D is undetermined. The CDR3 runs 13 residues. With 6 bases removed from V and 0 bases from J, the gap between germline ends came to 8 bases. The CDR3 coding sequence is TGTGCCAGCAGCCAGCAAGTGAACACTGAAGCTTTCTTT. It codes for CASSQQVNTEAFF.

This clonotype was seen only a few times. V and J are TRBV5-1 and TRBJ1-2, with D hard to call. The germline V gene encodes CDR1 SGHRS and CDR2 YFSETQ. Trimming left V 0 bases short and J 3 bases short, with 9 bases between. The length of the CDR3 is 14 residues. CDR3 loop: CASSLARGDYGYTF. The CDR3 bases are TGCGCCAGCAGCTTGGCGCGGGGTGACTATGGCTACACCTTC.

This clonotype was seen only a few times. The J gene is TRBJ2-5, the V gene TRBV29-1, with D unresolved. Looked up from germline, CDR1 is SQVTM and CDR2 is ANQGSEA. The V end was cut by 5 bases, the J end by 5 bases, with 21 bases between. There are 15 residues in the CDR3. The CDR3 spells CSVRPGAGGRETQYF. In DNA form, the CDR3 reads TGCAGCGTTCGTCCGGGCGCAGGTGGTCGGGAGACCCAGTACTTC.

This clonotype was observed a handful of times. V usage is TRBV19 and J usage is TRBJ1-1, with no clear D. V lost 2 bases to trimming and J lost 1 base, with 17 bases between them. The CDR3 is 17 amino acids. Looked up from germline, CDR1 is LNHDA and CDR2 is SQIVND (reference sequence). The CDR3 spells CASSILGWRVANTEAFF. CDR3 DNA: TGTGCCAGTAGTATATTGGGGTGGAGGGTCGCGAACACTGAAGCTTTCTTT.

This clonotype was seen more than once but under ten times. This chain links TRBV11-2 with TRBJ1-2; D unclear. Germline CDR1 is SGHAT and CDR2 is FQNNGV. V was clipped by 5 bases and J by 7 bases, with 14 bases between them. The CDR3 sequence is 13 residues long. The chain's CDR3 is CASSPLKDAGYTF. Here the CDR3 DNA reads TGTGCCAGCAGCCCCCTTAAAGACGCTGGCTACACCTTC. Looking up the rest from reference TRBV11-2 and TRBJ1-2 gives the full variable domain: EAGVAQSPRYKIIEKRQSVAFWCNPISGHATLYWYQQILGQGPKLLIQFQNNGVVDDSQLPKDRFSAERLKGVDSTLKIQPAKLEDSAVYLCASSPLKDAGYTFGSGTRLTVV.

This chain uses TRBV12-3 or TRBV12-4 with TRBJ1-5; D uncertain. CDR3 length: 13 amino acids. V lost 2 bases to trimming and J lost 7 bases, with 9 bases between them. CDR3 region: CASSLTAQQPQHF. CDR3 DNA sequence: TGTGCCAGCAGTTTAACAGCGCAGCAGCCCCAGCATTTT.

This clonotype turned up a few times. The chain uses TRBV11-1 and TRBJ1-1; D is possibly TRBD1 (5 bases). CDR3 length: 16 residues. Trimming left V 1 base short and J 1 base short, with 13 bases between. The germline V gene has CDR1 SGHAT and CDR2 FQDESV (reference sequence). The DNA for the CDR3 is TGTGCCAGCAGCTTAGGTCCGGGACGGAAGAACACTGAAGCTTTCTTT. It encodes CASSLGPGRKNTEAFF.

This clonotype was recorded a few times. This chain uses TRBV6-2 or TRBV6-3 with TRBJ1-5; 7 positions match TRBD1. CDR1 is MNHEY, CDR2 SVGEGT, per germline. The CDR3 has 14 residues. V was clipped by 6 bases and J by 7 bases; unmatched bases: 9. CDR3 in DNA: TGTGCCAGCAGCCGCCGACAGGGACTACAGCCCCAGCATTTT. It encodes CASSRRQGLQPQHF.

The table lists this clonotype with a few counts. The V gene is TRBV5-1, the J gene TRBJ1-5, with D tentatively TRBD1 (6 bases). The CDR3 consists of 15 residues. The germline V gene has CDR1 SGHRS and CDR2 YFSETQ. V was cut by 0 bases and J by 7 bases, with 14 bases left in between. CDR3 residues: CASSLDAGARQPQHF. The DNA of the CDR3 is TGCGCCAGCAGCTTGGATGCAGGGGCGAGGCAGCCCCAGCATTTT. The complete variable domain, with remaining parts taken from reference TRBV5-1 and TRBJ1-5, reads KAGVTQTPRYLIKTRGQQVTLSCSPISGHRSVSWYQQTPGQGLQFLFEYFSETQRNKGNFPGRFSGRQFSNSRSEMNVSTLELGDSALYLCASSLDAGARQPQHFGDGTRLSIL.

The chain has TRBV12-3 or TRBV12-4 and TRBJ2-5, with 13 bases fitting TRBD2. The CDR3 is 13 residues long. The V segment lost 9 bases and the J segment 5 bases; nucleotides outside the gene matches: 3. The CDR3 DNA is TGTGCCAGTAAGGGACTAGCGGGGGAGACCCAGTACTTC. This codes for CASKGLAGETQYF.

There are a few counts of this clonotype. The J gene is TRBJ1-5, the V gene TRBV5-1; 7 bases agree with TRBD1. The germline CDR1 and CDR2 sequences are SGHRS and YFSETQ. V gave up 4 bases and J gave up 1 base; unmatched junction bases: 2. The CDR3 runs 14 residues. As DNA, the CDR3 is TGCGCCAGCAGCACAGGGGAAAGCAATCAGCCCCAGCATTTT. Translated, it gives CASSTGESNQPQHF.

The rearrangement links TRBV4-1 to TRBJ2-2; 8 bases map to TRBD2. This CDR3 comprises 17 residues. CDR1 and CDR2 from the germline V gene are MGHRA and YSYEKL. V was clipped by 7 bases and J by 3 bases; unmatched bases: 13. In nucleotides, the CDR3 is TGCGCCAGCAACCCCGTTGAACTAGCGGATTACACCGGGGAGCTGTTTTTT. The encoded protein is CASNPVELADYTGELFF.